This T cell receptor (beta chain) was captured in a study of Graves' ophthalmopathy and Graves' hyperthyroidism. The CDR3 runs to 14 residues. Trimming pared 2 bases from V and 10 bases from J, leaving 12 bases between. Germline-derived CDR1 and CDR2 are SGHTA and FQGNSA. RNA transcripts were the template, and TCR beta CDR3 regions were amplified from them. The workflow started with a first-round RT-PCR run with HTBI primers and then moved on to a second-round multiplex PCR. TCRdb analysed the multiplex PCR reads with MiXCR anew, one entry per CDR3 protein. This table holds about 1.2 million distinct CDR3 sequences, 35% to 45% found once.

The chain combines TRBV7-2 with TRBJ2-6, with D possibly matching TRBD2 (7 bases). This TCR was sampled from an adult man with Graves' hyperthyroidism. Material for sequencing was peripheral blood or thyroid tissue (not recorded which). CDR3 nucleotide sequence: TGTGCCAGCAGCTTAACGGGGGGCCCTAACGTCCTGACTTTC. The encoded protein is CASSLTGGPNVLTF.